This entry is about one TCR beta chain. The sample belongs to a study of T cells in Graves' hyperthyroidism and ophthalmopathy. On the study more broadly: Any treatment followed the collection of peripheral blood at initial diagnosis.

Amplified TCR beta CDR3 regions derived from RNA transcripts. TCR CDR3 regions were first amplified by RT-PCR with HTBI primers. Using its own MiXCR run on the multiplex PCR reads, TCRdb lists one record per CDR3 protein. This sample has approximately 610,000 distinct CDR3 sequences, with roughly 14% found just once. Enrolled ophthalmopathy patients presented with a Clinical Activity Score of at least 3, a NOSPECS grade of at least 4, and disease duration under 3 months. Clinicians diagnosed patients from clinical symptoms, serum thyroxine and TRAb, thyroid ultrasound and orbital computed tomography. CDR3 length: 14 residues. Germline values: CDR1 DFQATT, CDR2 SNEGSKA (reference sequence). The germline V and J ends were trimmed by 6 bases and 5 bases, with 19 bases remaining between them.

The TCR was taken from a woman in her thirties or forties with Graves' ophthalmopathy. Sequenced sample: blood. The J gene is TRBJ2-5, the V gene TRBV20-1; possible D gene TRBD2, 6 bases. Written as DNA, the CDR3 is TGCAGTGCCCACATGGAGGGCCTTCCGGAGACCCAGTACTTC. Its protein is CSAHMEGLPETQYF.